Given below is one T cell receptor (beta chain) in context. The antigen is undetermined. Sequencing used immunoSEQ multiplex PCR; TCRdb keeps in-frame clones, though not all of them. Of 80,000 to 95,000 clones listed, around 79% were seen once; the top ten hold 4% to 5.5%. This specimen belongs to a study of cytotoxic CD8 clonotypes in ibrutinib-treated CLL. Findings and caveats of the study: The study found public clonotypes uncommon, contracting or stable on treatment. Ibrutinib response saw clonality rise, and progression saw it return toward baseline.

In germline, CDR1 is SEHNR, CDR2 FQNEAQ (reference sequence). The CDR3 loop spans 14 amino acids. V lost 5 bases and J 4 bases, leaving 14 bases between the germline ends. This sequence was found in a human donor with chronic lymphocytic leukemia. This material consisted of PBMCs, taken after 12 months of ibrutinib treatment. The chain carries TRBV7-9 and TRBJ1-1, with a weak D call TRBD1 (6 bases). CDR3 DNA sequence: TGTGCCAGCAGCCCAACCGGGACACCCACTGAAGCTTTCTTT. Translating it yields CASSPTGTPTEAFF.